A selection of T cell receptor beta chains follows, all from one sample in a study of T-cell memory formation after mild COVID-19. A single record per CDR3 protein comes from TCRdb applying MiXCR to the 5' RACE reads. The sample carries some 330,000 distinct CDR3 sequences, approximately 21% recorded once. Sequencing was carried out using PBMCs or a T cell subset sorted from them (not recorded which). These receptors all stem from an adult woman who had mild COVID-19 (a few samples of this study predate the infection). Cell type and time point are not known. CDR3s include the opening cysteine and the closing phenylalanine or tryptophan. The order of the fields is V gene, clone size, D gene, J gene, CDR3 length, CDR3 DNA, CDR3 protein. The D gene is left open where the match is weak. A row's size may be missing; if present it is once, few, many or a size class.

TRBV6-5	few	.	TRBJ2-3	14	TGTGCCAGCAACGAGGGCAGGACTGCAGATACGCAGTATTTT	CASNEGRTADTQYF
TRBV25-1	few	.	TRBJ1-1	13	TGTGCCAGCAGTGATGAGGGGAACACTGAAGCTTTCTTT	CASSDEGNTEAFF
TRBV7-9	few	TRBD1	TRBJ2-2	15	TGTGCCAGCAGCTCCTGGACAGGGGGCACCGGGGAGCTGTTTTTT	CASSSWTGGTGELFF
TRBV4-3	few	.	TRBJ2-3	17	TGCGCCAGCAGCCAAGATCTGGCGGGGTCGCGGGAAGATACGCAGTATTTT	CASSQDLAGSREDTQYF
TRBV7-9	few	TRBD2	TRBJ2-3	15	TGTGCCAGCAGCTTACATAGCGGGAGCACAGATACGCAGTATTTT	CASSLHSGSTDTQYF
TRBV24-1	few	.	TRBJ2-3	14	TGTGCCACCAGTGATTGGGTAAACCCAGATACGCAGTATTTT	CATSDWVNPDTQYF
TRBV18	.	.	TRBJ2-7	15	TGTGCCAGCTCACCGGGTCCGGGCAGAGCTGGCGAGCAGTACTTC	CASSPGPGRAGEQYF
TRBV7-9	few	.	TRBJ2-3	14	TGTGCCAGCAGCTTACGGGCGGGGTTCCCGACGATTTTATTT	CASSLRAGFPTILF
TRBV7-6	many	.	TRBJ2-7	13	TGTGCCAGCAGCTTAGATCGCTCCTACGAGCAGTACTTC	CASSLDRSYEQYF
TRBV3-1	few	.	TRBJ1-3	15	TGTGCCAGCAGACGCGGACAGTACTCTGGAAACACCATATATTTT	CASRRGQYSGNTIYF
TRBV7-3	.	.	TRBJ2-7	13	TGTGCCAGCAGGAGAGGGAGTTCGGACGAGCAGTACTTC	CASRRGSSDEQYF
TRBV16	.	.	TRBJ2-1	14	TGTGCCAGCAGCCGTCGACAGGCCTACAATGAGCAGTTCTTC	CASSRRQAYNEQFF
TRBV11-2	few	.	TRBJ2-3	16	TGTGCCAGCAGCTTAGAATCAGGGCCGGGAACAGATACGCAGTATTTT	CASSLESGPGTDTQYF
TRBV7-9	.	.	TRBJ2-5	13	TGTTCCAGCAGCTTAGGGAGACAAGAGACCCAGTACTTC	CSSSLGRQETQYF
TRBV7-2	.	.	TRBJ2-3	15	TGTGCCAGCAGCTCTACCCCGTCGGGCACAGATACGCAGTATTTT	CASSSTPSGTDTQYF
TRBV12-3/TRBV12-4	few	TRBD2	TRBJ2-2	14	TGTGCCAGCAGTCTACAGCGGGGGGCCGGGGAGCTGTTTTTT	CASSLQRGAGELFF
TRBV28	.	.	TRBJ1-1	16	TGTGCCAGCAGGGAGGACGGGAGGACGGTGAACACTGAAGCTTTCTTT	CASREDGRTVNTEAFF
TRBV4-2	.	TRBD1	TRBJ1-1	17	TGTGCCAGCAGCCAAGAGGGCGGACAGGGGGCATTCACTGAAGCTTTCTTT	CASSQEGGQGAFTEAFF